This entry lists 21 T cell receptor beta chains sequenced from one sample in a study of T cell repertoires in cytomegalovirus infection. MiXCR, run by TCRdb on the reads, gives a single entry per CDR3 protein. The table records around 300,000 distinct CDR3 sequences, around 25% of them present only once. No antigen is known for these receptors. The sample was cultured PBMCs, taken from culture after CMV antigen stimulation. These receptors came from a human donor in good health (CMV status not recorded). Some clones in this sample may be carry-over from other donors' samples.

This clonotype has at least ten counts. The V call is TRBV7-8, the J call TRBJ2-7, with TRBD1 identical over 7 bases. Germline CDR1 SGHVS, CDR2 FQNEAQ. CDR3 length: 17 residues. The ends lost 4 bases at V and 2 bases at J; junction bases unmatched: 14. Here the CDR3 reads CASSSPSAGTVTYEQYV. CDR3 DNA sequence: TGTGCCAGCAGCTCCCCGAGCGCCGGGACAGTAACCTACGAGCAGTACGTC.

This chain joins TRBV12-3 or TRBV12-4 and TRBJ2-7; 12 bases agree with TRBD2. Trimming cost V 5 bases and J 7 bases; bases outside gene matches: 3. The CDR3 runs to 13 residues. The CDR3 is CASSPGLAGEQYV. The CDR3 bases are TGTGCCAGCAGTCCTGGACTAGCGGGGGAGCAGTACGTC.

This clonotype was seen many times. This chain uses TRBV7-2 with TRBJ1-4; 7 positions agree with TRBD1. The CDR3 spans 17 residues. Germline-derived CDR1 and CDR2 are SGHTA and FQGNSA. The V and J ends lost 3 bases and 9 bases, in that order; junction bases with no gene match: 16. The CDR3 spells CASSFSTGTMRGQKLFF. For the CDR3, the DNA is TGTGCCAGCAGCTTTAGTACCGGGACGATGAGGGGGCAAAAACTGTTTTTT.

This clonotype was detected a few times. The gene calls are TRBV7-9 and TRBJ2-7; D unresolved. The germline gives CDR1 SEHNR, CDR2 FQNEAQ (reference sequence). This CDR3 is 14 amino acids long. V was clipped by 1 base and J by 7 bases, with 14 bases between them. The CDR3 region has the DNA TGTGCCAGCAGCTTAGTGTCCCCCCCTGGGGAGCAGTACGTC. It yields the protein CASSLVSPPGEQYV.

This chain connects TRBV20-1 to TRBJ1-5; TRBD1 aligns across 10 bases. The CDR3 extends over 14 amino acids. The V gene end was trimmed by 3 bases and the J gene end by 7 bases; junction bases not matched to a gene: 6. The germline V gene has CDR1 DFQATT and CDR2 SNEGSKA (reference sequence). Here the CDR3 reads CSASPGTGEQPQHF. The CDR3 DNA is TGCAGTGCTAGTCCCGGGACAGGGGAACAGCCCCAGCATTTT.

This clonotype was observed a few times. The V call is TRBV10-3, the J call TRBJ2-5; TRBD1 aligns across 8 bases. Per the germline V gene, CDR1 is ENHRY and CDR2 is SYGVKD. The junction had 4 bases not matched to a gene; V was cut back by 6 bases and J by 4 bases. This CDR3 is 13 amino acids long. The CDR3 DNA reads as TGTGCCATCAGCAAACAGGGGGGAGAGACCCAGTACTTC. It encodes CAISKQGGETQYF.

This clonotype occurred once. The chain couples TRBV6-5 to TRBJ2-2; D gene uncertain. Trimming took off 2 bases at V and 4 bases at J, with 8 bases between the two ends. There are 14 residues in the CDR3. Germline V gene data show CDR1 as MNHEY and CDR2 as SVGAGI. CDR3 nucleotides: TGTGCCAGCAGTTACACTCGTTTCACCGGGGAGCTGTTTTTT. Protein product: CASSYTRFTGELFF.

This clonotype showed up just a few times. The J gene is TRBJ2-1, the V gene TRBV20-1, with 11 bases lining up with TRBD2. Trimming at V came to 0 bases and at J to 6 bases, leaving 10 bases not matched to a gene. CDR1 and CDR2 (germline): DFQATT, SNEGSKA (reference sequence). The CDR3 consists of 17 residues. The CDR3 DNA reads TGCAGTGCTAGAGATTATTTAGGACTAGCGGGTGGCAATGAGCAGTTCTTC. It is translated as CSARDYLGLAGGNEQFF.

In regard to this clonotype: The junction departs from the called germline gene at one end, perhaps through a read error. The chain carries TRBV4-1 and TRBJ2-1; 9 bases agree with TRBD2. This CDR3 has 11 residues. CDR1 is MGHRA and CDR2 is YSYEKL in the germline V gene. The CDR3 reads CASSQREDRVF. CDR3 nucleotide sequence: TGTGCCAGCAGCCAGCGGGAGGATCGGGTCTTC.

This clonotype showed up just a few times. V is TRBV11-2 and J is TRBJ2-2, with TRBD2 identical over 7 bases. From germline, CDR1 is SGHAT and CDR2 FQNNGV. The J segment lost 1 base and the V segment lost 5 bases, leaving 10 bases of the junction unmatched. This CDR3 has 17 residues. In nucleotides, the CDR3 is TGTGCCAGCAGCGCCAGACTAGCAGACGTGAACACCGGGGAGCTGTTTTTT. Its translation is CASSARLADVNTGELFF.

The CDR3 DNA is TGTGCCAGCAGCCCCGGGCGGGGGGGAGAGACCCAGTACTTC. Translating it yields CASSPGRGGETQYF. The J gene is TRBJ2-5, the V gene TRBV7-7; 9 bases are a match to TRBD2. The germline gives CDR1 SSHAT, CDR2 FNYEAQ (reference sequence). This CDR3 region has 14 residues. V lost 5 bases to trimming and J lost 4 bases; unmatched junction nucleotides: 5.

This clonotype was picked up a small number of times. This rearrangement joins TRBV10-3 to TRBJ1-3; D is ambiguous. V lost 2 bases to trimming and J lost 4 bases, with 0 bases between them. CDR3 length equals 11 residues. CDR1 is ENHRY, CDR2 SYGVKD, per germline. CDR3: CAISEGNTIYF. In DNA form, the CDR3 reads TGTGCCATCAGTGAGGGAAACACCATATATTTT.

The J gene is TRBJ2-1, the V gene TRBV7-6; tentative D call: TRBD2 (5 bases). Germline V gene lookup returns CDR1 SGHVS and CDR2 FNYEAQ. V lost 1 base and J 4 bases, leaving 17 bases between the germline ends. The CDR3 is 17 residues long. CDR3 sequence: CASSLESGGGSYNEQFF. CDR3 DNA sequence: TGTGCCAGCAGCTTAGAGTCCGGAGGCGGATCTTACAATGAGCAGTTCTTC.

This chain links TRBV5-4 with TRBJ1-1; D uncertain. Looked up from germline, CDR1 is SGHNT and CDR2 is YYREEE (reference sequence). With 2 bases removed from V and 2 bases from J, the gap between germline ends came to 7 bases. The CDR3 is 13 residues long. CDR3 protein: CASSLNTNTEAFF. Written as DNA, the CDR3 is TGTGCCAGCAGCTTAAATACAAACACTGAAGCTTTCTTT.

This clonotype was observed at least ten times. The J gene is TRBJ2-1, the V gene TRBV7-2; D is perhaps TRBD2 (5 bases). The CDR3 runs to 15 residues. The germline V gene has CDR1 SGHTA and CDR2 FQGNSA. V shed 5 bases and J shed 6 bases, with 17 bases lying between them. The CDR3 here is CASSPGTGTVNEQFF. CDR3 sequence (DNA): TGTGCCAGCAGCCCCGGTACGGGAACTGTCAATGAGCAGTTCTTC.

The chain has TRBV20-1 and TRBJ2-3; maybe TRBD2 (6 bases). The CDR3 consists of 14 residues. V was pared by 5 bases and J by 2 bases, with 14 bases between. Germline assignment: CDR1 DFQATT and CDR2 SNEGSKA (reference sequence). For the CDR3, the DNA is TGCAGTGCTCACCTGGGGCGGGACACAGATACGCAGTATTTT. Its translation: CSAHLGRDTDTQYF.

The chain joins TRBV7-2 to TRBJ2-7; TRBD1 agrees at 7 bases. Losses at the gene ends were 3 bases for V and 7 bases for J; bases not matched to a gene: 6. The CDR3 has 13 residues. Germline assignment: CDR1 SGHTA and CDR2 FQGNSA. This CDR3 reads CASSFNRGDEQYV. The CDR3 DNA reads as TGTGCCAGCAGCTTCAACAGGGGTGATGAGCAGTACGTC.

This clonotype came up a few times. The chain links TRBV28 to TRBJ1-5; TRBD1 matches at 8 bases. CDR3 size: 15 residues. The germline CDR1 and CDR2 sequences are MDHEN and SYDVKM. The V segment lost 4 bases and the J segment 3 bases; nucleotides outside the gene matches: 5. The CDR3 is CASSWGQVNNQPQHF. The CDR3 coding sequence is TGTGCCAGCAGTTGGGGACAGGTCAACAATCAGCCCCAGCATTTT. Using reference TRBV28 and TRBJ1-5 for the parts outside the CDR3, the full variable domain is DVKVTQSSRYLVKRTGEKVFLECVQDMDHENMFWYRQDPGLGLRLIYFSYDVKMKEKGDIPEGYSVSREKKERFSLILESASTNQTSMYLCASSWGQVNNQPQHFGDGTRLSIL.

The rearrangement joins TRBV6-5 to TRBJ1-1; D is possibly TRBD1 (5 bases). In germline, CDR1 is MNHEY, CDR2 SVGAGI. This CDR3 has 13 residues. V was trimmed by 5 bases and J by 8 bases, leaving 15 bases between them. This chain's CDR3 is CASSRTPRREAFF. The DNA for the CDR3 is TGTGCCAGCAGTCGGACACCACGGCGGGAAGCTTTCTTT.

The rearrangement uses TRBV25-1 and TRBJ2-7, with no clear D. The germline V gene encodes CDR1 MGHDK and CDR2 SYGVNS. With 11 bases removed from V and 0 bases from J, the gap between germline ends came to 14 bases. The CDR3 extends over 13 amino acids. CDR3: CAVGGTSSYEQYF. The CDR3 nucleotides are TGTGCCGTTGGCGGAACCAGCTCCTACGAGCAGTACTTC.

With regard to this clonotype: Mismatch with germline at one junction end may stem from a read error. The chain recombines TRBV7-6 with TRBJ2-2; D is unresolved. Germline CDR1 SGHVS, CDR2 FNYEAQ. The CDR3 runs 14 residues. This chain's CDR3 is CASSLGVTAGELFF. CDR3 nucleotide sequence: TGTGCTAGCAGCTTAGGCGTCACAGCCGGGGAGCTGTTTTTT.